Given below is one TCR beta chain in context. Its antigen is not identified. CD4+CD25+CD127- Tregs, CD4+CD25- non-Tregs, CD4 and CD8 cells were sorted. CDR3 size: 15 residues. From germline, CDR1 is KGHSH and CDR2 LQKENI. J was trimmed by 0 bases and V by 2 bases; bases with no gene match: 3. The sample belongs to a study of Tregs in tolerant kidney transplant recipients. Regarding the study as a whole: Tregs expanded with activated donor B cells seemed most donor-specific.

Profiling relied on immunoSEQ multiplex PCR, and the TCRdb table lists in-frame clones only, not all of them. The sample lists some 110,000 clones, roughly 92% occurring once. The chain employs TRBV18 and TRBJ1-2; the match to TRBD1 covers 7 bases. The origin of this receptor is a human donor in good health. Sequenced: CD4+ T cells from blood. Written as DNA, the CDR3 is TGTGCCAGCTCACCATCCCAGGGGGCTAACTATGGCTACACCTTC. It specifies CASSPSQGANYGYTF.